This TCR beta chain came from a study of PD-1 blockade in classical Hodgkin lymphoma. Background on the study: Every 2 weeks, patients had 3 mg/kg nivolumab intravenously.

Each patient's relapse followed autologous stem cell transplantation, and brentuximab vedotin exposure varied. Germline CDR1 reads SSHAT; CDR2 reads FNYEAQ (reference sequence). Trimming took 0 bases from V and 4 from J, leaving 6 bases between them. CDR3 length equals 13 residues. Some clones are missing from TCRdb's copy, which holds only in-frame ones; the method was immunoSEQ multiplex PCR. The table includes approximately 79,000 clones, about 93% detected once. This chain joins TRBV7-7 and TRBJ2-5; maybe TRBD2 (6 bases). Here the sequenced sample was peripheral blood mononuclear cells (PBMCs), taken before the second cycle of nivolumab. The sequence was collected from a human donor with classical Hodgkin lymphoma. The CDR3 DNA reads TGTGCCAGCAGCTTAGCGGGAGGAGAGACCCAGTACTTC. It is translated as CASSLAGGETQYF.